This T cell receptor beta chain was obtained from a study of shared clonotypes between healthy human individuals. Findings of the study overall: Sampling covered nothing but blood. Tissue TCR repertoires likely differ from those found in blood. Memory subsets generally showed lower estimated richness than naive subsets.

This CDR3 is built from 16 residues. After removal of 5 bases from V and 0 bases from J, the junction contained 7 bases not matched to a gene. CDR1 is MNHEY, CDR2 SMNVEV, per germline (reference sequence). Sequencing used immunoSEQ multiplex PCR; TCRdb keeps in-frame clones, though not all of them. Among about 680,000 clones, around four fifths were seen once, and the ten largest hold around 1.8%. A word on this clone: The target antigen is unknown.

The chain has TRBV27 and TRBJ2-3; 8 bases agree with TRBD1. Sequenced sample: memory CD4+ T cells sorted from blood. Described subset: CD45RA-negative fraction. This TCR was recovered from a woman under 40 in good health. DNA for the CDR3: TGTGCCAGCAGTCTCCGGACAGGGATTAGCACAGATACGCAGTATTTT. The encoded protein is CASSLRTGISTDTQYF.